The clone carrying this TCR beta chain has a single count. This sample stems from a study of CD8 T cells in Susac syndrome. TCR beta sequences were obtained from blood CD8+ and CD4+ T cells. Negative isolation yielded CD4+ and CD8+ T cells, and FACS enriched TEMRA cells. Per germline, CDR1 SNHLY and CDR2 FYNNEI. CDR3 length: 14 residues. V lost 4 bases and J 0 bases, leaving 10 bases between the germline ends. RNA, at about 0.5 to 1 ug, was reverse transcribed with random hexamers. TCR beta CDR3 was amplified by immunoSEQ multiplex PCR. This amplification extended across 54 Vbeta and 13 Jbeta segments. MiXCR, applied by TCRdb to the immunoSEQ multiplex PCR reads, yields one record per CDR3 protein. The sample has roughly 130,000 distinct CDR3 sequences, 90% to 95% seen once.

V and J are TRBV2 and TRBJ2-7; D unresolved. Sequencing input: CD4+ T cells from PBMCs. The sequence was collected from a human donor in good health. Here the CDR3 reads CASSGDWTSYEQYF. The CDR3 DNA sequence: TGTGCCAGCAGTGGCGACTGGACCTCCTACGAGCAGTACTTC.